These 17 T cell receptor beta chains came from one sample sequenced in a study of blood T cell repertoires in COVID-19. Method: immunoSEQ multiplex PCR; TCRdb's copy keeps in-frame clones and lacks some. The repertoire consists of fewer than 350,000 clones, with around 87% occurring once and the leading ten covering roughly 1.9%. Sequencing was performed on peripheral blood. These receptors were taken from a woman in her 30s who had recovered from COVID-19.

This chain uses TRBV9 with TRBJ2-1; the D is unclear. The CDR3 consists of 15 residues. Per germline, CDR1 SGDLS and CDR2 YYNGEE. Trimming shortened V by 0 bases and J by 4 bases, and 11 bases separated the two germline ends. As DNA, the CDR3 is TGTGCCAGCAGCGTAGAAGTAGCAGATTACAATGAGCAGTTCTTC. Protein sequence: CASSVEVADYNEQFF. Drawing the rest from reference TRBV9 and TRBJ2-1, the complete variable domain is DSGVTQTPKHLITATGQRVTLRCSPRSGDLSVYWYQQSLDQGLQFLIQYYNGEERAKGNILERFSAQQFPDLHSELNLSSLELGDSALYFCASSVEVADYNEQFFGPGTRLTVL.

The gene calls are TRBV24-1 and TRBJ2-1, with D maybe TRBD1 (6 bases). The ends were cut back, 4 bases at V and 8 bases at J, with 14 bases in the middle. CDR1 KGHDR and CDR2 SFDVKD come from the germline V gene. The length of the CDR3 is 14 residues. The CDR3 DNA follows: TGTGCCACCAGTGACCCTTTTGACAGGCATGAGCAGTTCTTC. Its translation: CATSDPFDRHEQFF.

The rearrangement joins TRBV6-5 to TRBJ2-2; a weak D match, TRBD2 (6 bases). V lost 6 bases to trimming and J lost 6 bases, with 11 bases between them. This CDR3 contains 13 residues. Germline-derived CDR1 and CDR2 are MNHEY and SVGAGI. The CDR3 is CASRLGRSGELFF. In DNA, the CDR3 is TGTGCCAGCAGGCTAGGGAGGTCCGGGGAGCTGTTTTTT.

The J gene is TRBJ1-1, the V gene TRBV7-9; no definite D call. The germline CDR1 and CDR2 sequences are SEHNR and FQNEAQ (reference sequence). Trimming removed 3 bases from V and 7 bases from J, with 9 bases in between. CDR3 length: 12 residues. CDR3 amino acids: CASSLWEDEAFF. In DNA form, the CDR3 reads TGTGCCAGCAGCTTGTGGGAGGATGAAGCTTTCTTT.

A few counts support this clone. The chain carries TRBV10-3 and TRBJ2-1; 16 nucleotides line up with TRBD2. V gave up 8 bases and J gave up 0 bases; unmatched junction bases: 10. The CDR3 runs 19 residues. The V gene's germline CDR1 is ENHRY and CDR2 SYGVKD. CDR3 bases: TGTGCCATCGGGGCCGCCGGGACTAGCGGGGGGGGCTCCTACAATGAGCAGTTCTTC. This sequence encodes CAIGAAGTSGGGSYNEQFF.

The genes are TRBV6-2 or TRBV6-3 and TRBJ2-2; D possibly corresponds to TRBD1 (5 bases). Germline V gives CDR1 MNHEY, CDR2 SVGEGT. V lost 0 bases to trimming and J lost 2 bases, with 7 bases between them. CDR3 length: 15 residues. CDR3 sequence reads: CASSYSRTNTGELFF. CDR3 in DNA: TGTGCCAGCAGTTACTCTCGGACAAACACCGGGGAGCTGTTTTTT.

The chain employs TRBV7-9 and TRBJ1-1; 7 nucleotides agree with TRBD1. The germline CDR1 and CDR2 sequences are SEHNR and FQNEAQ (reference sequence). V shed 0 bases, J shed 4 bases, and the junction held 5 bases outside the gene matches. CDR3 length equals 15 residues. The CDR3 DNA is TGTGCCAGCAGCTTAGCAGGGGGCTCTGTCACTGAAGCTTTCTTT. Protein sequence: CASSLAGGSVTEAFF.

The genes are TRBV7-9 and TRBJ2-1; TRBD2 is a possible D gene (6 bases). The CDR3 has 14 residues. Trimming shortened V by 5 bases and J by 3 bases, and 11 bases separated the two germline ends. The V gene's germline CDR1 is SEHNR and CDR2 FQNEAQ (reference sequence). The CDR3, as DNA: TGTGCCAGCAGCGGGGCCGGGAGCTACAATGAGCAGTTCTTC. Protein sequence: CASSGAGSYNEQFF.

V usage is TRBV2 and J usage is TRBJ1-5; no definite D call. The V gene's germline CDR1 is SNHLY and CDR2 FYNNEI. The length of the CDR3 is 15 residues. With 6 bases removed from V and 1 base from J, the gap between germline ends came to 13 bases. The CDR3 nucleotides are TGTGCCAGCAGAGCGGAAGATGTAAGCAATCAGCCCCAGCATTTT. This encodes CASRAEDVSNQPQHF. The variable domain in full, with the rest retrieved from reference TRBV2 and TRBJ1-5, is EPEVTQTPSHQVTQMGQEVILRCVPISNHLYFYWYRQILGQKVEFLVSFYNNEISEKSEIFDDQFSVERPDGSNFTLKIRSTKLEDSAMYFCASRAEDVSNQPQHFGDGTRLSIL.

The rearrangement uses TRBV20-1 and TRBJ1-2; 7 nucleotides align to TRBD1. The V gene's germline CDR1 is DFQATT and CDR2 SNEGSKA (reference sequence). Trimming took 3 bases from V and 8 from J; bases not matched to a gene: 15. The CDR3 spans 15 residues. CDR3 protein: CSASTGTAFLLGYTF. As DNA, the CDR3 is TGCAGTGCTAGTACCGGGACAGCCTTTCTTTTGGGCTACACCTTC.

V and J are TRBV19 and TRBJ2-3, with D tentatively TRBD1 (6 bases). The CDR3 is 13 residues long. V shed 6 bases and J shed 5 bases, with 12 bases lying between them. Looked up from germline, CDR1 is LNHDA and CDR2 is SQIVND (reference sequence). In DNA form, the CDR3 reads TGTGCCAGTAGCCAGGGGTGGGGAGATACGCAGTATTTT. This encodes CASSQGWGDTQYF.

This sequence joins TRBV7-2 and TRBJ2-1; 15 bases align to TRBD2. The CDR3 has 17 amino acids. Germline loops: CDR1 SGHTA, CDR2 FQGNSA. The V gene end was trimmed by 5 bases and the J gene end by 3 bases; junction bases not matched to a gene: 5. CDR3 DNA sequence: TGTGCCAGCAGCCCCCGGACTAGCGGGGGGGGCTACAATGAGCAGTTCTTC. Encoded protein: CASSPRTSGGGYNEQFF.

This clone was seen only once. This chain uses TRBV7-2 with TRBJ2-3; maybe TRBD1 (5 bases). CDR1 and CDR2 (germline): SGHTA, FQGNSA. The CDR3 loop spans 15 amino acids. Trimming took 0 bases from V and 2 from J, leaving 9 bases between them. The CDR3 DNA is TGTGCCAGCAGCTTAGCAGGGGTAGACACAGATACGCAGTATTTT. Protein sequence: CASSLAGVDTDTQYF.

The chain links TRBV3-1 (or the pseudogene TRBV3-2) to TRBJ1-2, with a tentative D call TRBD1 (5 bases). The germline CDR1 and CDR2 sequences are LGHDT and YNNKEL (reference sequence). V was clipped by 5 bases and J by 8 bases, with 21 bases between them. CDR3 length: 15 residues. The CDR3 sequence is CASSSGLFQVSGYTF. In DNA, the CDR3 is TGTGCCAGCAGCTCAGGGCTCTTTCAAGTGAGCGGCTACACCTTC.

J is TRBJ1-4 and V is TRBV21-1. TRBV21-1 is labeled a pseudogene. The CDR3 contains 15 residues. CDR3 in DNA: TGTGCCAGCAGCCCGCGGGCGGCGCCGGTGGAAAAACTGTTTTTT. It yields the protein CASSPRAAPVEKLFF.

The rearrangement links TRBV11-2 to TRBJ1-1, with TRBD1 matching over 8 bases. CDR3 length: 12 amino acids. Germline V CDR1 and CDR2: SGHAT, FQNNGV. Trimming took 5 bases from V and 7 from J; bases not matched to a gene: 3. The CDR3 here is CASSATGGEAFF. The DNA for the CDR3 is TGTGCCAGCAGCGCAACAGGGGGTGAAGCTTTCTTT.

The chain carries TRBV5-1 and TRBJ2-7; D gene uncertain. Germline-derived CDR1 and CDR2 are SGHRS and YFSETQ. The CDR3 is made up of 15 amino acids. V was pared by 5 bases and J by 0 bases, with 15 bases between. The CDR3 bases are TGCGCCAGCAGACCCTTGGGCGCGAACTCCTACGAGCAGTACTTC. This sequence encodes CASRPLGANSYEQYF. The whole variable domain, filled in from reference TRBV5-1 and TRBJ2-7, reads KAGVTQTPRYLIKTRGQQVTLSCSPISGHRSVSWYQQTPGQGLQFLFEYFSETQRNKGNFPGRFSGRQFSNSRSEMNVSTLELGDSALYLCASRPLGANSYEQYFGPGTRLTVT.